The TCR beta chain under discussion was sequenced for a study of blood T cell repertoires in COVID-19. Study details: Some COVID-19 samples were acute and others convalescent; all came from the United States, Italy and Spain.

Per the original data handling: Estimation of nucleated cell counts was performed using reference gene primer amplification. TCRdb's table, derived via immunoSEQ multiplex PCR, lists solely in-frame clones and lacks some. The V and J calls and clone size are taken from that table; D and trimming were inferred from the DNA. The repertoire consists of about 140,000 clones, with 85% to 90% occurring once and the leading ten covering about 10%. Germline lookup yields CDR1 SGDLS and CDR2 YYNGEE. The length of the CDR3 is 17 residues. V was clipped by 3 bases and J by 4 bases; unmatched bases: 5. This clone was recorded only once.

V usage is TRBV9 and J usage is TRBJ2-6; 12 bases map to TRBD2. Source material: peripheral blood. The receptor's source is a man between 50 and 59 years old with active or convalescent COVID-19. DNA for the CDR3: TGTGCCAGCAGCGCGCTAGCGGGAGGGCTAGGGGCCAACGTCCTGACTTTC. It yields the protein CASSALAGGLGANVLTF.